This T cell receptor (beta chain) is from a study of blood T cell repertoires in COVID-19. Study overall: The samples span acute and convalescent COVID-19 from the United States, Italy and Spain. Sample material is recorded as cDNA or gDNA derived from T cells, B-cell-depleted T cells, or PBMCs.

This clone was counted ten times or more. Per the study methods: Amplification with reference gene primers provided the estimates of nucleated cell counts. Using immunoSEQ multiplex PCR, the repertoire was profiled, and TCRdb retains in-frame clones only, with some absent. V and J calls and clone size come straight from that table; D and trimming were deduced from the DNA. The table shows around 140,000 clones, with over 60% occurring only once. This clonotype originated in a woman in her 70s with acute or convalescent COVID-19. The specimen was peripheral blood.

The CDR3 loop is CASSQDPRPGTVHTEAFF. The CDR3 nucleotides are TGCGCCAGCAGCCAAGATCCCCGTCCCGGGACAGTTCACACTGAAGCTTTCTTT. The V and J genes are TRBV4-3 and TRBJ1-1; 7 bases align to TRBD1. CDR3 length equals 18 residues. Germline loops: CDR1 LGHNA, CDR2 YSLEER. The V segment lost 0 bases and the J segment 3 bases; nucleotides outside the gene matches: 13.